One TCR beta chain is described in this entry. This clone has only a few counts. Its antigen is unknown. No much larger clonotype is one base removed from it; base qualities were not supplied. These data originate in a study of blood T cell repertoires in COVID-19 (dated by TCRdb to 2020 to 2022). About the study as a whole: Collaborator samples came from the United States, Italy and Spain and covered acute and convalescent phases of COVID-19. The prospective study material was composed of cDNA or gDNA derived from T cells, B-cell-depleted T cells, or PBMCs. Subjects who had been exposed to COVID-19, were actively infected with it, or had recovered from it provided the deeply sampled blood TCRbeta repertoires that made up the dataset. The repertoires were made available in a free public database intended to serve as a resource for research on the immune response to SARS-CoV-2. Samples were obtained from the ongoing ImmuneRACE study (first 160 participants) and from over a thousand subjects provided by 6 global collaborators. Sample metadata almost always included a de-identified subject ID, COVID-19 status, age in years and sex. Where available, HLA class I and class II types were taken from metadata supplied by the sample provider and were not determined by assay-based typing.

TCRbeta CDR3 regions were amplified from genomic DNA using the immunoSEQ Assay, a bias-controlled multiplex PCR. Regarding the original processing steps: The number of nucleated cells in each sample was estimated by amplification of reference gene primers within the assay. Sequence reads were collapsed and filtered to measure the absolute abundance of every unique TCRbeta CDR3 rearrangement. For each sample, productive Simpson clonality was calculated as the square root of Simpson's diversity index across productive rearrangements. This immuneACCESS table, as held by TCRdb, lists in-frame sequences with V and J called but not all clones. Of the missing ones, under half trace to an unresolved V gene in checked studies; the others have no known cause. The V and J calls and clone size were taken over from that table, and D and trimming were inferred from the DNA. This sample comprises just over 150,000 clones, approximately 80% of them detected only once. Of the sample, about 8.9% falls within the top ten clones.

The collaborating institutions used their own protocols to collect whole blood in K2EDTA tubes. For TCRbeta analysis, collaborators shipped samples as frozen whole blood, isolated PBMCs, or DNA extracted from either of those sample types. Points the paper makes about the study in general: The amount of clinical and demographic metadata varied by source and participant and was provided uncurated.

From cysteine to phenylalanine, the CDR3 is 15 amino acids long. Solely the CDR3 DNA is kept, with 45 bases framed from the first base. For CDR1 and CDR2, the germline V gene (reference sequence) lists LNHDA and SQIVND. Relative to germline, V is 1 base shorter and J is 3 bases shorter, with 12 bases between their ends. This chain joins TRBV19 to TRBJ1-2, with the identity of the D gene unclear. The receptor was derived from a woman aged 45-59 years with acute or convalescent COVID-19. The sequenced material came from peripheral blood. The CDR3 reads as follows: CASSIGGITDYGYTF. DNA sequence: TGTGCCAGTAGTATAGGCGGCATAACCGACTATGGCTACACCTTC.